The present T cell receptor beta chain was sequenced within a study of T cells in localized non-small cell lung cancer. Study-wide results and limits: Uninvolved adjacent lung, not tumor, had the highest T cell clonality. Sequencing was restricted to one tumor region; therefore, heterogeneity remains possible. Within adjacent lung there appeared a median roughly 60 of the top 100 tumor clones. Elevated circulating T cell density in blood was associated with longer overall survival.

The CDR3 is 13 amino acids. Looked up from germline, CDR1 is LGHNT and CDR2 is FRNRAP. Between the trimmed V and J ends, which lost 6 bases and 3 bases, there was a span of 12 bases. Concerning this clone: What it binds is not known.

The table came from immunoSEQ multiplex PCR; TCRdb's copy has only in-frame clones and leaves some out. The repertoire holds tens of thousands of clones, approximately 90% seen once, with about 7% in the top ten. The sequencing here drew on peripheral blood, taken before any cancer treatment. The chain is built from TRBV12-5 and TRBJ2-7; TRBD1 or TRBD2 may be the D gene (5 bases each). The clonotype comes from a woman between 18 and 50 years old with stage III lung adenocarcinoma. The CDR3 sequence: CASGTGTSYEQYF. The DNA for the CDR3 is TGTGCTAGTGGAACCGGGACCAGCTACGAGCAGTACTTC.